A single sample is the source of the 13 T cell receptor beta chains below, sequenced in a study of T cell clones after liver transplantation. Libraries were prepared by immunoSEQ multiplex PCR; TCRdb keeps only in-frame clonotypes and omits some of them. This sample has tens of thousands of clones, with roughly 80% found just once. This material consisted of CD4+ T cells from blood, taken at the 22-month timepoint. These receptors all stem from a human patient who received a liver transplant. Some T cells may be provided by the graft donor.

J is TRBJ1-6 and V is TRBV6-5; the D is unclear. The CDR3 length is 15 residues. V lost 6 bases and J lost 9, with 18 bases in between. CDR1 and CDR2 (germline): MNHEY, SVGAGI. In DNA, the CDR3 is TGTGCCAGCAGAGAACCCGGCGGCGTCGGTTCACCCCTCCACTTT. It specifies CASREPGGVGSPLHF.

The V call is TRBV5-4, the J call TRBJ2-3; 12 bases align to TRBD2. Germline lookup yields CDR1 SGHNT and CDR2 YYREEE (reference sequence). V gave up 0 bases and J gave up 2 bases; unmatched junction bases: 13. The CDR3 length is 20 residues. CDR3 sequence: CASSLARNRRTSGATDTQYF. The DNA for the CDR3 is TGTGCCAGCAGCTTGGCCCGAAACCGGAGGACTAGCGGGGCCACAGATACGCAGTATTTT.

This clone showed up just once. The chain employs TRBV7-2 and TRBJ2-2, with TRBD2 as a possible D gene (7 bases). The CDR3 runs to 16 residues. Germline V CDR1 and CDR2: SGHTA, FQGNSA. The V end was cut by 5 bases, the J end by 4 bases, with 17 bases between. CDR3 in amino acids: CASSPDKGGSTGELFF. DNA of the CDR3: TGTGCCAGCAGCCCTGATAAGGGGGGGAGCACCGGGGAGCTGTTTTTT.

The gene calls are TRBV19 and TRBJ2-7; TRBD2 matches 7 bases. The CDR3 consists of 16 residues. The germline V gene encodes CDR1 LNHDA and CDR2 SQIVND (reference sequence). J gave up 0 bases and V 7 bases, and 12 bases lay outside the gene matches. The CDR3 region has the DNA TGTGCCAGTACCCATCGGGCTAGCGGAGGCTCCTACGAGCAGTACTTC. Protein sequence: CASTHRASGGSYEQYF.

This chain's CDR3 is CASSYTRDYPTQYF. The CDR3 nucleotides are TGTGCCAGCAGTTACACCCGGGACTACCCCACGCAGTACTTC. V gene TRBV6-5 combines with J gene TRBJ2-7, with 7 bases fitting TRBD2. Germline CDR1 reads MNHEY; CDR2 reads SVGAGI. V was clipped by 2 bases and J by 9 bases; unmatched bases: 10. This CDR3 comprises 14 residues.

The CDR3 DNA follows: TGTGCCTGGAGTGTAGCAGGGAGTAGGGCCCAGTACTTC. Protein sequence: CAWSVAGSRAQYF. This chain connects TRBV30 to TRBJ2-5; D might be TRBD1 or TRBD2, each matching 5 bases. Germline V lookup: CDR1 GTSNPN, CDR2 SVGIG (reference sequence). V was pared by 0 bases and J by 9 bases, with 14 bases between. The CDR3 loop spans 13 amino acids.

This chain joins TRBV7-2 and TRBJ2-3, with a weak D call TRBD2 (6 bases). Germline CDR1 SGHTA, CDR2 FQGNSA. The CDR3 loop spans 17 amino acids. Deletions cut 5 bases from V and 0 bases from J, with 18 bases between. Here the CDR3 reads CASSVGFISGSTDTQYF. CDR3 DNA: TGTGCCAGCAGCGTGGGGTTTATTAGCGGTAGCACAGATACGCAGTATTTT.

This chain joins TRBV30 and TRBJ2-1; the match to TRBD2 covers 12 bases. The CDR3 extends over 15 amino acids. Unmatched junction bases numbered 3, after V lost 4 bases and J lost 2 bases. The germline V gene has CDR1 GTSNPN and CDR2 SVGIG (reference sequence). The CDR3 region has the DNA TGTGCCTGGACCAGGACTAGCGGGGCCTACAATGAGCAGTTCTTC. This sequence encodes CAWTRTSGAYNEQFF.

The chain combines TRBV7-9 with TRBJ2-3, with D possibly called TRBD1 or TRBD2 (5 bases each). Germline lookup yields CDR1 SEHNR and CDR2 FQNEAQ (reference sequence). V lost 1 base and J lost 4, with 18 bases in between. There are 17 residues in the CDR3. In nucleotides, the CDR3 is TGTGCCAGCAGCTTAGGGGGGTTTGTCCGGAACCCAGATACGCAGTATTTT. Amino acid sequence: CASSLGGFVRNPDTQYF.

This chain uses TRBV30 with TRBJ2-5; possibly TRBD1 for D (6 bases). Deletions cut 0 bases from V and 5 bases from J, with 10 bases between. Germline V gene lookup returns CDR1 GTSNPN and CDR2 SVGIG (reference sequence). This CDR3 has 13 residues. The CDR3 is CAWSVSGAETQYF. As DNA, the CDR3 is TGTGCCTGGAGTGTATCAGGGGCGGAGACCCAGTACTTC.

This sequence joins TRBV29-1 and TRBJ2-7, with D unclear. The ends were cut back, 1 base at V and 2 bases at J, with 9 bases in the middle. Germline-derived CDR1 and CDR2 are SQVTM and ANQGSEA. This CDR3 spans 13 amino acids. This CDR3 is CSVEGDKTYEQYF. The CDR3 nucleotides are TGCAGCGTTGAAGGCGACAAGACCTACGAGCAGTACTTC.

This clone was counted a few times. This chain uses TRBV28 with TRBJ1-1, with TRBD1 identical over 9 bases. The junction had 3 bases not matched to a gene; V was cut back by 6 bases and J by 1 base. Germline lookup yields CDR1 MDHEN and CDR2 SYDVKM. The CDR3 sequence is 14 residues long. The CDR3 protein is CASRTGGTNTEAFF. Here the CDR3 DNA reads TGTGCCAGCAGGACAGGGGGAACGAACACTGAAGCTTTCTTT.

The V and J genes are TRBV5-1 and TRBJ2-5, with 10 bases fitting TRBD1. The germline CDR1 and CDR2 sequences are SGHRS and YFSETQ. V was pared by 1 base and J by 5 bases, with 5 bases of the junction left unmatched. The CDR3 contains 15 residues. CDR3 sequence (DNA): TGCGCCAGCAGCTTGAGTGGACAGGGGGGCGAGACCCAGTACTTC. Protein sequence: CASSLSGQGGETQYF.